This is a list of T cell receptor beta chains from one sample in a study of identical twins. From the 5' RACE reads, TCRdb called clonotypes with MiXCR, one entry per CDR3 protein. The sample lists 300,000 to 350,000 distinct CDR3 sequences, more than 9% occurring once. In addition, the sample was reused for a study of yellow fever vaccine responses in identical twins.

Material for sequencing was CD8+ T cells sorted from blood. The receptors were gathered from a woman aged 18-29 years in good health. CDR3s include the opening cysteine and the closing phenylalanine or tryptophan. The D gene is left open where the match is weak. The size field is filled for only some rows; it gives once, few, many or a size class.

j_call: TRBJ2-3; v_call: TRBV13; d_call: -; clone_size: few; cdr3_nt: TGTGCCAGCAGCTTAGGCCTGGGGCCTAGCACAGATACGCAGTATTTT; cdr3_aa: CASSLGLGPSTDTQYF
j_call: TRBJ2-1; v_call: TRBV6-4; d_call: -; clone_size: -; cdr3_nt: TGTGCCAGCAGTGACTCGAACGGGGGGCTTGACAATGAGCAGTTCTTC; cdr3_aa: CASSDSNGGLDNEQFF
j_call: TRBJ2-4; v_call: TRBV5-6; d_call: TRBD2; clone_size: few; cdr3_nt: TGTGCCAGCAGCTCGGGGGGGGGAAACATTCAGTACTTC; cdr3_aa: CASSSGGGNIQYF
j_call: TRBJ2-3; v_call: TRBV28; d_call: TRBD2; clone_size: few; cdr3_nt: TGTGCCAGCAACACCGTACGGGCTAGCGGGAGGGCCTCAGATACGCAGTATTTT; cdr3_aa: CASNTVRASGRASDTQYF
j_call: TRBJ1-6; v_call: TRBV28; d_call: -; clone_size: -; cdr3_nt: TGTGCCAGCACAGGGGATAATTCACCCCTCCACTTT; cdr3_aa: CASTGDNSPLHF
j_call: TRBJ2-3; v_call: TRBV6-4; d_call: -; clone_size: -; cdr3_nt: TGTGCCACCTCCTCCGGGCCGACGGGGGCAGATACGCAGTATTTT; cdr3_aa: CATSSGPTGADTQYF
j_call: TRBJ2-3; v_call: TRBV7-9; d_call: -; clone_size: -; cdr3_nt: TGTGCCAGCAGCTTAGGACAACGCACAGATACGCAGTATTTT; cdr3_aa: CASSLGQRTDTQYF
j_call: TRBJ2-7; v_call: TRBV29-1; d_call: -; clone_size: -; cdr3_nt: TGCAGCGTCCGCGCGGCAAACTACGAGCAGTACTTC; cdr3_aa: CSVRAANYEQYF
j_call: TRBJ2-5; v_call: TRBV29-1; d_call: -; clone_size: few; cdr3_nt: TGCAGCGTTGGCAGAGCCCAAGAGACCCAGTACTTC; cdr3_aa: CSVGRAQETQYF
j_call: TRBJ2-1; v_call: TRBV7-6; d_call: TRBD1; clone_size: -; cdr3_nt: TGTGCCAGCAGCTTGGTTGTAGGGACAGGGTTTAAGGGTGAGCAGTTCTTC; cdr3_aa: CASSLVVGTGFKGEQFF
j_call: TRBJ2-7; v_call: TRBV2; d_call: TRBD2; clone_size: -; cdr3_nt: TGTGCCAGACGAACTAGCGGATCCTACGAGCAGTACTTC; cdr3_aa: CARRTSGSYEQYF
j_call: TRBJ2-2; v_call: TRBV6-2/TRBV6-3; d_call: TRBD1; clone_size: few; cdr3_nt: TGTGCCAGCAGCCGCGGACAGGGGGCGAGTACCGGGGAGCTGTTTTTT; cdr3_aa: CASSRGQGASTGELFF
j_call: TRBJ1-2; v_call: TRBV9; d_call: -; clone_size: -; cdr3_nt: TGTGCCAGCAGCGCGGGGATCTATGGCTACACCTTC; cdr3_aa: CASSAGIYGYTF
j_call: TRBJ2-1; v_call: TRBV24-1; d_call: TRBD2; clone_size: -; cdr3_nt: TGTGCCACCAGTGATCCCGTATTAGCGGGAGGGGGTTCCTACAATGAGCAGTTCTTC; cdr3_aa: CATSDPVLAGGGSYNEQFF
j_call: TRBJ2-5; v_call: TRBV28; d_call: -; clone_size: -; cdr3_nt: TGTGCCAGCAGGATTGCTTGGGGAGAGACCCAGTACTTC; cdr3_aa: CASRIAWGETQYF
j_call: TRBJ2-5; v_call: TRBV12-3/TRBV12-4; d_call: TRBD1; clone_size: -; cdr3_nt: TGTGCCAGCGGGACAGGGATGTACCAAGAGACCCAGTACTTC; cdr3_aa: CASGTGMYQETQYF
j_call: TRBJ2-3; v_call: TRBV5-1; d_call: -; clone_size: -; cdr3_nt: TGCGCCAGCAGCGTGGGGACCCTCACAGATACGCAGTATTTT; cdr3_aa: CASSVGTLTDTQYF
j_call: TRBJ2-5; v_call: TRBV4-2; d_call: TRBD2; clone_size: few; cdr3_nt: TGTGCCAGCAGCCAAATCCTAGCGGAAGAGACCCAGTACTTC; cdr3_aa: CASSQILAEETQYF
j_call: TRBJ2-5; v_call: TRBV27; d_call: -; clone_size: -; cdr3_nt: TGTGCCAGCAGTTTAAGCCCCAAGGGAGAGACCCAGTACTTC; cdr3_aa: CASSLSPKGETQYF
j_call: TRBJ2-7; v_call: TRBV5-1; d_call: -; clone_size: many; cdr3_nt: TGCGCCAGCAGCTTGGTTGCTGGGGGGGCGACTTCCGAGCAGTACTTC; cdr3_aa: CASSLVAGGATSEQYF
j_call: TRBJ1-3; v_call: TRBV21-1; d_call: -; clone_size: -; cdr3_nt: TGTGCCAGCAGCACCTACTCGGACCCGTTCTCTGGAAACACCATATATTTT; cdr3_aa: CASSTYSDPFSGNTIYF
j_call: TRBJ1-2; v_call: TRBV27; d_call: -; clone_size: -; cdr3_nt: TGTGCCAGCAGTTTAGGAGGAGCAACCCACTATGGCTACACCTTC; cdr3_aa: CASSLGGATHYGYTF
j_call: TRBJ2-5; v_call: TRBV12-3/TRBV12-4; d_call: -; clone_size: many; cdr3_nt: TGTGCCAGCAGTTTTACGGAGTCGAGGTTGTCGGAGACCCAGTACTTC; cdr3_aa: CASSFTESRLSETQYF
j_call: TRBJ2-3; v_call: TRBV9; d_call: -; clone_size: -; cdr3_nt: TGTGCCAGCAGCGGGGACGCGAGCGGATACACAGATACGCAGTATTTT; cdr3_aa: CASSGDASGYTDTQYF
j_call: TRBJ2-1; v_call: TRBV7-9; d_call: -; clone_size: many; cdr3_nt: TGTGCCAGCGGGGCAGGGTTCAATGAGCAGTTCTTC; cdr3_aa: CASGAGFNEQFF
j_call: TRBJ2-4; v_call: TRBV27; d_call: TRBD2; clone_size: few; cdr3_nt: TGTGCCAGCAGTATATTGGGGGGGAGAGTCAACATTCAGTACTTC; cdr3_aa: CASSILGGRVNIQYF
j_call: TRBJ2-5; v_call: TRBV9; d_call: TRBD2; clone_size: -; cdr3_nt: TGTGCCAGCAGCGTAGCGGGGGGTCTTACCTACCAAGAGACCCAGTACTTC; cdr3_aa: CASSVAGGLTYQETQYF
j_call: TRBJ1-5; v_call: TRBV4-1; d_call: -; clone_size: few; cdr3_nt: TGCGCCAGCAGCCGGGTGACCGAGGGGAATCAGCCCCAGCATTTT; cdr3_aa: CASSRVTEGNQPQHF
j_call: TRBJ2-5; v_call: TRBV12-3/TRBV12-4; d_call: -; clone_size: -; cdr3_nt: TGTGCCAGCAGTCAGTGGATAGCGCAAGAGACCCAGTACTTC; cdr3_aa: CASSQWIAQETQYF